This entry features one TCR beta chain sequence. Antigen specificity is unknown. The sample is drawn from a study of CD8 T cells in ankylosing spondylitis. Study-wide points: Among TCR beta sequences, a motif of 7 to 9 highly homologous variants appeared characteristic of ankylosing spondylitis blood.

Germline lookup yields CDR1 SNHLY and CDR2 FYNNEI. The V and J ends lost 6 bases and 5 bases, in that order; junction bases with no gene match: 12. The CDR3 length is 15 residues. Each CDR3 protein is one row after TCRdb ran MiXCR on the 5' RACE reads. The data hold roughly 220,000 distinct CDR3 sequences, with about a sixth observed a single time. The rearrangement links TRBV2 to TRBJ2-7, with 8 bases that match TRBD1. The receptor was derived from a male donor with ankylosing spondylitis. Material for sequencing was blood, either unsorted or a sorted T cell fraction (not recorded which). The CDR3 nucleotides are TGTGCCAGCAGGCGATCTTCCGAGACAGGGGACGAGCAGTACTTC. The encoded protein is CASRRSSETGDEQYF.